Reported below is one T cell receptor (beta chain). Its target is unknown. This sample stems from a study of T cell responses to AZD1222 COVID-19 vaccine. General study points: Close to half of spike-specific TCRs reportedly recognize unmutated variant regions.

Libraries were prepared by immunoSEQ multiplex PCR; TCRdb keeps only in-frame clonotypes and omits some of them. The table shows over 150,000 clones, with around 93% occurring only once. The receptor's source is an adult who received the MenACWY meningococcal vaccine as a control. The material was peripheral blood, obtained 28 days after the second dose of the MenACWY control vaccine.

CDR3 sequence: CASRNRARNVLTF. The CDR3 nucleotides are TGTGCCAGCAGAAACAGGGCCCGGAACGTCCTGACTTTC. This chain uses TRBV27 with TRBJ2-6, with D possibly TRBD1 on 6 matching bases. Trimming pared 6 bases from V and 10 bases from J, leaving 13 bases between. Germline loops: CDR1 MNHEY, CDR2 SMNVEV (reference sequence). The CDR3 length is 13 residues.